These T cell receptor beta chains were read from a single sample in a study of response to subunit inactivated influenza vaccine. TCRdb recomputed calls from the RT-PCR reads with MiXCR, one row per CDR3 protein. The table shows more than 700,000 distinct CDR3 sequences, with 20% to 25% occurring only once. The sample was PBMCs from blood, taken around 5 days after vaccination. These receptors were collected from a man in his fifties or sixties who received an inactivated influenza vaccine. Both conserved end residues are part of each CDR3. A D gene is named only where the DNA matches it firmly. Size values are once, few and many counts, or a class for expanded clones, and some rows have none.

D: -
V: TRBV5-1
size: -
J: TRBJ2-1
CDR3: CASSLVQGFYNEQFF
DNA: TGCGCCAGCAGCTTGGTTCAGGGCTTCTACAATGAGCAGTTCTTC

D: -
V: TRBV3-1
size: -
J: TRBJ2-1
CDR3: CASSQDEGLTKQFF
DNA: TGTGCCAGCAGCCAAGATGAGGGACTCACTAAGCAGTTCTTC

D: -
V: TRBV29-1
size: -
J: TRBJ2-7
CDR3: CSTRNGYEQYF
DNA: TGCAGTACAAGGAACGGCTACGAGCAGTACTTC

D: -
V: TRBV5-6
size: -
J: TRBJ2-7
CDR3: CASSLRVKDYEQYF
DNA: TGTGCCAGCAGCTTACGGGTGAAGGACTACGAGCAGTACTTC

D: -
V: TRBV12-3/TRBV12-4
size: -
J: TRBJ1-1
CDR3: CASIEASNTEAFF
DNA: TGTGCCAGCATCGAGGCCTCGAACACTGAAGCTTTCTTT

D: -
V: TRBV9
size: few
J: TRBJ2-7
CDR3: CASSPDWGGNEQYF
DNA: TGTGCCAGCAGCCCAGACTGGGGAGGCAACGAGCAGTACTTC

D: TRBD2
V: TRBV20-1
size: -
J: TRBJ2-1
CDR3: CSAPQSSGRYNEQFF
DNA: TGCAGTGCTCCCCAATCTAGCGGGAGGTACAATGAGCAGTTCTTC

D: TRBD2
V: TRBV7-2
size: few
J: TRBJ2-3
CDR3: CASSRNLAGVGDTQYF
DNA: TGTGCCAGCAGCCGGAATCTAGCGGGGGTAGGAGATACGCAGTATTTT

D: TRBD1
V: TRBV4-2
size: -
J: TRBJ2-7
CDR3: CASSQDWHRGSYEQYF
DNA: TGTGCCAGCAGCCAAGATTGGCACAGGGGGTCCTACGAGCAGTACTTC

D: -
V: TRBV20-1
size: few
J: TRBJ1-6
CDR3: CSAPSVVENSPLHF
DNA: TGCAGTGCCCCCTCCGTCGTGGAGAATTCACCCCTCCACTTT

D: -
V: TRBV6-2/TRBV6-3
size: -
J: TRBJ1-2
CDR3: CASTTSGRDGYTF
DNA: TGTGCCAGCACCACCTCGGGCAGGGACGGCTACACCTTC

D: -
V: TRBV12-3/TRBV12-4
size: few
J: TRBJ2-1
CDR3: CASSEPGLARNEQFF
DNA: TGTGCCAGCAGTGAACCGGGGCTAGCGAGGAATGAGCAGTTCTTC

D: -
V: TRBV7-2
size: -
J: TRBJ2-7
CDR3: CASSYPAGSYEQYF
DNA: TGTGCCAGCAGCTACCCGGCCGGCTCCTACGAGCAGTACTTC

D: -
V: TRBV12-3/TRBV12-4
size: many
J: TRBJ2-2
CDR3: CASSQTGNTGELFF
DNA: TGTGCCAGCAGCCAGACAGGGAACACCGGGGAGCTGTTTTTT

D: TRBD1
V: TRBV10-1
size: few
J: TRBJ2-1
CDR3: CASRRDREYNEQFF
DNA: TGCGCCAGCAGACGGGACAGGGAGTACAATGAGCAGTTCTTC

D: TRBD1
V: TRBV3-1
size: -
J: TRBJ1-1
CDR3: CASSLRTTGTLF
DNA: TGTGCCAGCAGCCTCCGAACGACAGGGACTCTCTTT

D: -
V: TRBV29-1
size: many
J: TRBJ2-5
CDR3: CSVGSGASETQYF
DNA: TGCAGCGTTGGTAGTGGCGCTTCGGAGACCCAGTACTTC

D: -
V: TRBV15
size: many
J: TRBJ1-1
CDR3: CATSSNRVTEAFF
DNA: TGTGCCACCAGCTCCAACAGGGTTACTGAAGCTTTCTTT

D: TRBD1
V: TRBV6-2/TRBV6-3
size: few
J: TRBJ2-2
CDR3: CASSQPGQGSGELFF
DNA: TGTGCCAGCAGCCAACCGGGACAGGGGTCCGGGGAGCTGTTTTTT

D: -
V: TRBV3-1
size: few
J: TRBJ1-1
CDR3: CASSPRNGINTEAFF
DNA: TGTGCCAGCAGCCCCCGCAATGGCATTAACACTGAAGCTTTCTTT

D: -
V: TRBV5-6
size: -
J: TRBJ2-7
CDR3: CASSKTEWDREQYF
DNA: TGTGCCAGCAGCAAAACGGAATGGGATCGCGAGCAGTACTTC

D: -
V: TRBV5-1
size: -
J: TRBJ2-1
CDR3: CASSLVGTEVVLSSYNEQFF
DNA: TGCGCCAGCAGCTTGGTAGGGACGGAGGTTGTGTTGAGCTCCTACAATGAGCAGTTCTTC

D: -
V: TRBV20-1
size: -
J: TRBJ2-7
CDR3: CSAAGTGSYEQYF
DNA: TGCAGTGCAGCCGGGACGGGCTCCTACGAGCAGTACTTC

D: TRBD1
V: TRBV11-2
size: -
J: TRBJ2-4
CDR3: CASSRSGTGVNIQYF
DNA: TGTGCCAGCAGCAGGAGCGGGACAGGGGTAAACATTCAGTACTTC

D: -
V: TRBV20-1
size: few
J: TRBJ2-1
CDR3: CSAEGQPGSYNEQFF
DNA: TGCAGTGCTGAGGGACAACCCGGCTCCTACAATGAGCAGTTCTTC

D: -
V: TRBV28
size: many
J: TRBJ1-2
CDR3: CASSSVVRKGPVYGYTF
DNA: TGTGCCAGCAGTTCCGTCGTGAGGAAGGGTCCCGTCTATGGCTACACCTTC

D: -
V: TRBV20-1
size: many
J: TRBJ2-7
CDR3: CSARGGYEQYF
DNA: TGCAGTGCTAGAGGGGGCTACGAGCAGTACTTC

D: -
V: TRBV28
size: -
J: TRBJ2-7
CDR3: CASTGRIYEQYF
DNA: TGTGCCAGCACGGGACGGATCTACGAGCAGTACTTC

D: -
V: TRBV7-9
size: few
J: TRBJ2-5
CDR3: CASSPKRLVWETQYF
DNA: TGTGCCAGCAGCCCCAAGCGGTTGGTCTGGGAGACCCAGTACTTC